The rows below give T cell receptor beta chains drawn from one sample of a study of cytomegalovirus exposure and HLA in healthy donors. Profiled with immunoSEQ multiplex PCR; TCRdb holds only in-frame clones, not every one. Seen here are 150,000 to 200,000 clones, 79% observed once, and the top ten hold 0.69%. Sequencing was performed on PBMCs. All receptors derive from a woman between 40 and 55 years old in good health and CMV-seronegative. CDR3s include the opening cysteine and the closing phenylalanine or tryptophan. Fields, in order: V gene, CDR3 length, D gene, J gene, clone size, CDR3 protein, CDR3 DNA. A D gene is named only where the DNA matches it firmly. The size field is filled for only some rows; it gives once, few, many or a size class.

TRBV5-1	16	-	TRBJ1-6	-	CASALTPSSYNSPLHF	TGCGCCAGCGCCCTCACCCCGAGCTCCTATAATTCACCCCTCCACTTT
TRBV5-6	12	-	TRBJ2-7	few	CASSFLSREQYF	TGTGCCAGCAGCTTTTTAAGCAGGGAACAGTACTTC
TRBV14	15	-	TRBJ2-7	-	CASSQDLGLGREQYF	TGTGCCAGCAGCCAAGATTTGGGCCTGGGGCGCGAGCAGTACTTC
TRBV4-2	13	-	TRBJ1-2	-	CASSQGAECGYTF	TGTGCCAGCAGCCAGGGGGCTGAGTGTGGCTACACCTTC
TRBV30	15	TRBD1	TRBJ2-5	-	CAWGLPTGVQETQYF	TGTGCCTGGGGACTCCCGACAGGGGTACAAGAGACCCAGTACTTC
TRBV30	14	TRBD1	TRBJ2-7	few	CAWRLTGATYEQYF	TGTGCCTGGAGGCTGACAGGGGCGACCTACGAGCAGTACTTC
TRBV19	14	TRBD2	TRBJ2-1	-	CASRSGRAENEQFF	TGTGCCAGTAGAAGCGGGAGGGCCGAGAATGAGCAGTTCTTC
TRBV6-5	13	TRBD1	TRBJ1-2	few	CASSQQGAGGYTF	TGTGCCAGCAGTCAACAGGGGGCAGGTGGCTACACCTTC
TRBV27	15	-	TRBJ2-7	-	CASTVGAGETYEQYF	TGTGCCAGCACCGTAGGGGCAGGGGAAACCTACGAGCAGTACTTC
TRBV5-1	15	TRBD1	TRBJ2-1	-	CASSPTTGAYNEQFF	TGCGCCAGCAGCCCTACTACAGGGGCCTACAATGAGCAGTTCTTC
TRBV7-9	14	-	TRBJ1-1	-	CASSLGQGNTEAFF	TGTGCCAGCAGCTTAGGTCAGGGGAACACTGAAGCTTTCTTT
TRBV7-9	12	-	TRBJ2-7	once	CASSLARYEQYF	TGTGCCAGCAGCTTAGCCCGCTACGAGCAGTACTTC
TRBV29-1	13	-	TRBJ1-2	-	CSALGGTGGGYTF	TGCAGCGCCCTGGGGGGGACCGGCGGGGGCTACACCTTC
TRBV18	15	TRBD1	TRBJ2-7	-	CASSPGQGLSYEQYF	TGTGCCAGCTCACCAGGACAGGGCCTTTCCTACGAGCAGTACTTC
TRBV6-1	11	-	TRBJ1-1	-	CASSEDGEAFF	TGTGCCAGCAGTGAAGACGGTGAAGCTTTCTTT
TRBV19	17	TRBD1	TRBJ1-2	-	CASSLGQGSISSYGYTF	TGTGCCAGTAGTCTTGGACAGGGTTCGATTTCGTCCTATGGCTACACCTTC
TRBV7-8	16	-	TRBJ2-7	-	CASSFRSAGAAYEQYF	TGTGCCAGCAGCTTCCGTTCGGCAGGGGCGGCCTACGAGCAGTACTTC
TRBV2	15	-	TRBJ1-1	-	CASSKPPGHTAEAFF	TGTGCCAGCAGCAAACCTCCGGGACACACAGCTGAAGCTTTCTTT
TRBV2	15	TRBD1	TRBJ2-2	-	CASTRDRGLTGELFF	TGTGCCAGCACGCGAGACAGGGGGTTGACCGGGGAGCTGTTTTTT
TRBV5-4	15	TRBD1	TRBJ2-5	-	CASSLLGQGAETQYF	TGTGCCAGCAGCTTGTTAGGGCAGGGGGCAGAGACCCAGTACTTC
TRBV19	15	TRBD1	TRBJ1-1	-	CASRGQASQNTEAFF	TGTGCCAGTAGAGGACAGGCGTCACAGAACACTGAAGCTTTCTTT
TRBV10-2	13	TRBD1	TRBJ2-7	-	CASSAGQSYEQYF	TGCGCCAGCAGTGCGGGACAGTCATACGAGCAGTACTTC
TRBV28	12	-	TRBJ2-7	-	CASSLTSYEQYF	TGTGCCAGCAGTTTAACGAGCTACGAGCAGTACTTC
TRBV29-1	13	-	TRBJ1-2	-	CSVEIQEARPYTF	TGCAGCGTTGAAATCCAAGAAGCGCGACCCTACACCTTC
TRBV5-1	12	-	TRBJ2-1	-	CASSLEAHEQFF	TGCGCCAGCAGCTTGGAAGCTCATGAGCAGTTCTTC
TRBV9	19	TRBD1	TRBJ1-2	-	CASSVDAGGQGRVNYGYTF	TGTGCCAGCAGCGTAGATGCGGGGGGACAGGGGCGAGTAAACTATGGCTACACCTTC
TRBV7-8	15	-	TRBJ2-1	-	CASRPRASGTNEQFF	TGTGCCAGCAGACCCCGGGCCTCGGGAACTAATGAGCAGTTCTTC
TRBV6-1	11	-	TRBJ1-2	-	CASIELYGYTF	TGTGCCAGCATTGAACTCTATGGCTACACCTTC
TRBV5-4	12	-	TRBJ2-7	-	CASSDSPYEQYF	TGTGCCAGCAGCGATAGCCCCTACGAGCAGTACTTC
TRBV6-6	15	TRBD1	TRBJ1-5	few	CASRVGQGSNQPQHF	TGTGCCAGCAGAGTTGGACAGGGCAGCAATCAGCCCCAGCATTTT
TRBV5-6	13	-	TRBJ1-1	few	CASSLFITGEAFF	TGTGCCAGCAGCTTATTTATTACAGGGGAAGCTTTCTTT
TRBV7-8	16	-	TRBJ1-5	-	CASSLEAVRRNQPQHF	TGTGCCAGCAGCTTAGAGGCAGTCAGGCGCAATCAGCCCCAGCATTTT
TRBV19	13	-	TRBJ1-1	-	CASSPGGNTEAFF	TGTGCCAGTAGCCCGGGTGGAAACACTGAAGCTTTCTTT
TRBV18	16	-	TRBJ1-1	-	CASSPLAGGQNTEAFF	TGTGCCAGCTCACCACTCGCCGGGGGGCAGAACACTGAAGCTTTCTTT
TRBV5-6	13	-	TRBJ1-3	-	CASSILGGNTIYF	TGTGCCAGCAGCATACTAGGCGGAAACACCATATATTTT
TRBV5-4	15	TRBD1	TRBJ2-7	-	CASSLGRGSGNEQYF	TGTGCCAGCAGCTTGGGCAGGGGGTCAGGGAACGAGCAGTACTTC
TRBV5-1	17	TRBD2	TRBJ2-1	-	CASSLVAGGQKTDEQFF	TGCGCCAGCAGCTTGGTAGCGGGGGGCCAAAAAACGGATGAGCAGTTCTTC
TRBV7-7	13	-	TRBJ1-1	-	CASSLVPGTEAFF	TGTGCTAGCAGCTTAGTTCCGGGTACTGAAGCTTTCTTT
TRBV6-5	11	-	TRBJ2-7	few	CASRRASEQYF	TGTGCCAGCAGGAGGGCCAGCGAGCAGTACTTC
TRBV10-3	13	-	TRBJ1-5	-	CAISESGAQPQHF	TGTGCCATCAGTGAGTCGGGGGCTCAGCCCCAGCATTTT
TRBV9	16	TRBD2	TRBJ2-7	-	CASSVGGLAGTYEQYF	TGTGCCAGCAGCGTGGGGGGACTAGCGGGGACCTACGAGCAGTACTTC
TRBV30	12	TRBD1	TRBJ1-1	few	CAWGQGETEAFF	TGTGCCTGGGGACAGGGTGAAACTGAAGCTTTCTTT
TRBV4-3	16	TRBD2	TRBJ2-1	-	CASSQLAGGTYNEQFF	TGCGCCAGCAGCCAACTAGCGGGAGGTACCTACAATGAGCAGTTCTTC
TRBV29-1	14	-	TRBJ1-2	-	CSVPEGGGPYGYTF	TGCAGCGTTCCCGAGGGAGGGGGTCCCTATGGCTACACCTTC
TRBV5-6	16	TRBD1	TRBJ1-4	few	CASSRQGTVANEKLFF	TGTGCCAGCAGCAGACAGGGGACGGTGGCTAATGAAAAACTGTTTTTT
TRBV5-6	17	-	TRBJ1-5	-	CASSSSQGGYSNQPQHF	TGTGCCAGCAGCTCGTCTCAGGGAGGCTATAGCAATCAGCCCCAGCATTTT
TRBV5-5	15	TRBD1	TRBJ1-5	-	CASSLGAGGGQPQHF	TGTGCCAGCAGCTTGGGGGCAGGGGGCGGTCAGCCCCAGCATTTT
TRBV19	14	TRBD1	TRBJ2-7	-	CASRGGTGAYEQYF	TGTGCCAGTAGAGGGGGGACAGGGGCCTACGAGCAGTACTTC
TRBV27	15	TRBD2	TRBJ2-7	-	CASSGMAGGPNEQYF	TGTGCCAGCAGTGGTATGGCGGGAGGGCCCAACGAGCAGTACTTC
TRBV27	13	TRBD1	TRBJ1-1	-	CASSFTGDTEAFF	TGTGCCAGCAGTTTCACAGGGGACACTGAAGCTTTCTTT
TRBV4-3	16	TRBD1	TRBJ1-4	-	CASSQDGGRGNEKLFF	TGCGCCAGCAGCCAAGACGGCGGCAGGGGGAATGAAAAACTGTTTTTT
TRBV10-3	11	TRBD1	TRBJ1-1	-	CAMGQGAEAFF	TGTGCCATGGGACAGGGAGCTGAAGCTTTCTTT
TRBV5-6	13	-	TRBJ1-4	few	CASSLMQGEKLFF	TGTGCCAGCAGCTTGATGCAGGGTGAAAAACTGTTTTTT
TRBV27	18	-	TRBJ1-2	-	CASSPTPGRGDPNYGYTF	TGTGCCAGCAGTCCCACCCCTGGGAGGGGGGACCCTAACTATGGCTACACCTTC
TRBV6-1	15	-	TRBJ2-3	once	CASCWRSSSTDTQYF	TGTGCCAGCTGTTGGCGGAGTTCTAGCACAGATACGCAGTATTTT
TRBV6-5	14	-	TRBJ1-2	-	CASSYDLVSGGYTF	TGTGCCAGCAGTTATGATCTAGTTTCGGGTGGCTACACCTTC
TRBV7-9	14	TRBD1	TRBJ2-1	-	CASSSTGGNVEQFF	TGTGCCAGCAGTTCTACAGGGGGCAACGTCGAGCAGTTCTTC
TRBV6-1	18	TRBD2	TRBJ2-2	once	CASSEFMRGALNTGELFF	TGTGCCAGCAGTGAATTTATGCGGGGGGCCCTGAACACCGGGGAGCTGTTTTTT
TRBV6-6	14	-	TRBJ2-2	-	CASSRQANTGELFF	TGTGCCAGCAGTCGGCAGGCCAACACCGGGGAGCTGTTTTTT